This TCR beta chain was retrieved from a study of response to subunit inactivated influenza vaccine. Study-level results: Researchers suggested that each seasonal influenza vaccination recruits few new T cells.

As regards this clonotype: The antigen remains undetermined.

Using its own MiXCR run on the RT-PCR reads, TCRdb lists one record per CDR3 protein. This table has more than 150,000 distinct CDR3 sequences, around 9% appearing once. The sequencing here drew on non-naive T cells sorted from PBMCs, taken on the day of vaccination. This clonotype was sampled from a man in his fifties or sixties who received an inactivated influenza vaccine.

CDR3 sequence: CASSLEPNREPQHF. The DNA of the CDR3 is TGCGCCAGCAGCTTGGAACCCAACCGGGAACCCCAGCATTTT. The chain combines TRBV5-1 with TRBJ1-5; no definite D call. CDR3 length: 14 amino acids. The V and J ends lost 0 bases and 10 bases respectively, with 14 bases between them. The germline gives CDR1 SGHRS, CDR2 YFSETQ.